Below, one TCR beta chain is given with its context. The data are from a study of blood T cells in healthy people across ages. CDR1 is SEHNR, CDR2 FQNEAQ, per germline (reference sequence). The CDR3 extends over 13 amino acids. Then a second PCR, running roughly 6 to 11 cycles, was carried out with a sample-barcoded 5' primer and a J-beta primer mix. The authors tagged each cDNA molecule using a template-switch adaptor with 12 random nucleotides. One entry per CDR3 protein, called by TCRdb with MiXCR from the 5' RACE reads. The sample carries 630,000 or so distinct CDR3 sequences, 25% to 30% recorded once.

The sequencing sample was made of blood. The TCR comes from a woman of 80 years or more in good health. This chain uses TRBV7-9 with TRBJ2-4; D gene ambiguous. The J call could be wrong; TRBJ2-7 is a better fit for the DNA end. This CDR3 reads CASMKISTYEQYF. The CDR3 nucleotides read TGTGCCAGCATGAAAATAAGCACCTACGAGCAGTACTTC.